This T cell receptor beta chain is drawn from a study of regulatory T cells in long-lasting Graves disease. This CDR3 contains 11 residues. Germline V gives CDR1 GTSNPN, CDR2 SVGIG (reference sequence). Trimming cost V 7 bases and J 7 bases, with 14 bases left between them. HTBI primers from iRepertoire and Arm-PCR of CDR3 regions yielded the TCR beta libraries. In the original workflow: The samples included roughly 62 TRBV and some 15 TRBJ segments. MiXCR, applied by TCRdb to the multiplex PCR reads, yields one record per CDR3 protein. What appears here as the V and J calls and clone size reflects TCRdb's work, not the paper's. This sample has a few hundred thousand distinct CDR3 sequences, with approximately 25% found just once. The sample's time point: persistent/refractory GD, antithyroid drugs over 5 years with positive TRAb. The authors made the TCR library using RNA they extracted from PBMCs.

Study-wide points: Patients with persistent disease showed a bias toward TRBV28, TRBJ1-2 and TRBJ2-5.

This clonotype was detected a few times. Its specificity is not known. The origin of this receptor is a woman aged 40-49 years with Graves disease. The chain joins TRBV30 to TRBJ2-7, with D possibly matching TRBD1 (5 bases). Sequencing used peripheral blood mononuclear cells (PBMCs), obtained when the disease was refractory, from a patient treated with antithyroid drugs. In DNA, the CDR3 is TGTGCCTCTGGCAGGGCTCAGGAGCAGTACTTC. It encodes CASGRAQEQYF.